The 16 T cell receptor beta chains below were found in one sample sequenced in a study of cytomegalovirus exposure and HLA in healthy donors (dated by TCRdb to about 2017). Libraries were made using the immunoSEQ multiplex PCR assay. The multiplex PCR relied on a mix of 60 forward primers for TCR Vbeta segments and 13 reverse primers for TCR Jbeta segments. TCRdb re-hosts the immuneACCESS table, in-frame sequences only. Its copies lack some clones; in the studies checked, an unresolved V gene accounts for under half of them, and the cause for the rest is not known. This sample has over 100,000 clones in its table, and 82% of those were observed once. Of the sample, roughly 20% is held by the ten largest clones. Sample: PBMCs. The receptor set was obtained from a young man in good health and CMV-seropositive.

This chain's CDR3 is CASSPQGSSSYEQYF. The CDR3 nucleotides are TGTGCCAGCAGCCCCCAGGGCAGTTCCTCCTACGAGCAGTACTTC. This rearrangement joins TRBV9 to TRBJ2-7, with a possible D match to TRBD1 (5 bases). CDR3 length: 15 amino acids. V lost 4 bases and J 0 bases, leaving 14 bases between the germline ends. Germline V gives CDR1 SGDLS, CDR2 YYNGEE. Filled out from reference TRBV9 and TRBJ2-7, the complete variable domain reads DSGVTQTPKHLITATGQRVTLRCSPRSGDLSVYWYQQSLDQGLQFLIQYYNGEERAKGNILERFSAQQFPDLHSELNLSSLELGDSALYFCASSPQGSSSYEQYFGPGTRLTVT.

V usage is TRBV2 and J usage is TRBJ1-6; no firm D call. Germline CDR1 is SNHLY and CDR2 is FYNNEI. This CDR3 is 14 amino acids long. V dropped 10 bases and J dropped 10 bases, with 20 bases sitting between them. The chain's CDR3 is CATAGRVVGSPLHF. The CDR3, as DNA: TGTGCCACCGCGGGAAGGGTCGTGGGGTCACCCCTCCACTTT. The variable domain in full, with the rest retrieved from reference TRBV2 and TRBJ1-6, is EPEVTQTPSHQVTQMGQEVILRCVPISNHLYFYWYRQILGQKVEFLVSFYNNEISEKSEIFDDQFSVERPDGSNFTLKIRSTKLEDSAMYFCATAGRVVGSPLHFGNGTRLTVT.

As DNA, the CDR3 is TGTGCTAGTGGTTTCGGGACAGGGCGATTTGAAGCTTTCTTT. It is translated as CASGFGTGRFEAFF. V and J are TRBV12-5 and TRBJ1-1; TRBD1 matches at 9 bases. V dropped 3 bases and J dropped 7; count of bases not matched to a gene: 6. Germline V CDR1 and CDR2: LGHNT, FRNRAP. The CDR3 loop spans 14 amino acids. The full variable domain, rest sourced from reference TRBV12-5 and TRBJ1-1, is DARVTQTPRHKVTEMGQEVTMRCQPILGHNTVFWYRQTMMQGLELLAYFRNRAPLDDSGMPKDRFSAEMPDATLATLKIQPSEPRDSAVYFCASGFGTGRFEAFFGQGTRLTVV.

This chain uses TRBV4-2 with TRBJ2-1, with 11 positions matching TRBD2. V was clipped by 6 bases and J by 8 bases; unmatched bases: 9. The CDR3 sequence is 15 residues long. CDR1 and CDR2 from the germline V gene are LGHNA and YNFKEQ. This chain's CDR3 is CASRGPGTSGDEQFF. CDR3 DNA sequence: TGTGCCAGCAGGGGTCCCGGGACTAGCGGTGATGAGCAGTTCTTC.

This clone has just a few counts. V is TRBV29-1 and J is TRBJ1-2; TRBD1 matches at 8 bases. Germline V gene data show CDR1 as SQVTM and CDR2 as ANQGSEA. There are 18 residues in the CDR3. J lost 5 bases, V lost 3 bases, and 20 bases had no gene match. The CDR3 coding sequence is TGCAGCGTTGATAAACAGGGGGGGGCAATGGGACTACAGTATGGCTACACCTTC. It translates to CSVDKQGGAMGLQYGYTF.

This chain joins TRBV2 and TRBJ1-1, with no clear D. V lost 6 bases and J lost 1, with 9 bases in between. Germline CDR1 SNHLY, CDR2 FYNNEI. The CDR3 sequence is 13 residues long. In DNA form, the CDR3 reads TGTGCCAGCAGCGTTACAGAGAACACTGAAGCTTTCTTT. Translating gives CASSVTENTEAFF.

In its sample, this clone was seen once. This rearrangement joins TRBV21-1 to TRBJ1-1. TRBV21-1 is a listed pseudogene. The CDR3 spans 15 residues. The CDR3 DNA sequence: TGTGCCAGCAGCAACGCAGGGGAGGGGAACACTGAAGCTTTCTTT. As protein: CASSNAGEGNTEAFF.

The V and J genes are TRBV5-1 and TRBJ2-5; D is possibly TRBD2 (5 bases). The CDR3 contains 12 residues. Per the germline V gene, CDR1 is SGHRS and CDR2 is YFSETQ. V was clipped by 2 bases and J by 5 bases, with 7 bases between them. The CDR3 loop reads CASSFSGETQYF. For the CDR3, the DNA is TGCGCCAGCAGCTTCAGCGGTGAGACCCAGTACTTC.

For the CDR3, the DNA is TGTGCCAGCAGACTCGACAGGGGGCCCACTGAAGCTTTCTTT. This sequence encodes CASRLDRGPTEAFF. V and J are TRBV7-2 and TRBJ1-1; TRBD1 agrees at 10 bases. The CDR3 extends over 14 amino acids. V lost 6 bases to trimming and J lost 4 bases; unmatched junction nucleotides: 5. Germline CDR1 is SGHTA and CDR2 is FQGNSA.

The rearrangement links TRBV28 to TRBJ1-2, with D perhaps matching TRBD1 (6 bases). The CDR3 consists of 13 residues. Per germline, CDR1 MDHEN and CDR2 SYDVKM. Trimming shortened V by 8 bases and J by 8 bases, and 18 bases separated the two germline ends. The CDR3 spells CASVKRTDLGYTF. The CDR3 DNA reads TGTGCCAGCGTTAAGCGGACAGATCTAGGCTACACCTTC.

This clone was seen only a few times. V is TRBV18 and J is TRBJ1-4, with D maybe TRBD1 (5 bases). CDR1 and CDR2 from the germline V gene are KGHSH and LQKENI. This CDR3 has 16 amino acids. Trimming removed 0 bases from V and 3 bases from J, with 11 bases in between. DNA for the CDR3: TGTGCCAGCTCACCACCTAGGGGTACCTCTAATGAAAAACTGTTTTTT. It yields the protein CASSPPRGTSNEKLFF.

This clone was seen just once. Other nucleotide sequences from this sample produce the same CDR3. The V gene is TRBV5-1, the J gene TRBJ2-1; D not certain. Germline V gives CDR1 SGHRS, CDR2 YFSETQ. V shed 0 bases and J shed 0 bases, with 7 bases lying between them. This CDR3 spans 15 amino acids. This CDR3 reads CASSLDSGSYNEQFF. CDR3 coding DNA: TGCGCCAGCAGCTTGGATTCCGGCTCCTACAATGAGCAGTTCTTC.

The chain joins TRBV11-1 to TRBJ2-5; TRBD1 agrees at 8 bases. Germline assignment: CDR1 SGHAT and CDR2 FQDESV (reference sequence). The CDR3 totals 15 residues. V gave up 3 bases and J gave up 5 bases; unmatched junction bases: 8. The CDR3 bases are TGTGCCAGCAGCTTCGGCAGGGGGCTTTGGGAGACCCAGTACTTC. This gives the protein CASSFGRGLWETQYF. The whole variable domain, filled in from reference TRBV11-1 and TRBJ2-5, reads EAEVAQSPRYKITEKSQAVAFWCDPISGHATLYWYRQILGQGPELLVQFQDESVVDDSQLPKDRFSAERLKGVDSTLKIQPAELGDSAMYLCASSFGRGLWETQYFGPGTRLLVL.

This clone has more than one count but fewer than ten. The chain uses TRBV30 and TRBJ2-7; TRBD1 aligns across 8 bases. The V and J ends lost 0 bases and 6 bases, in that order; junction bases with no gene match: 4. The CDR3 has 13 amino acids. CDR1 is GTSNPN and CDR2 is SVGIG in the germline V gene (reference sequence). The CDR3 protein is CAWSVQGGGEQYF. The CDR3 DNA sequence: TGTGCCTGGAGTGTACAGGGGGGAGGCGAGCAGTACTTC.

V and J are TRBV5-1 and TRBJ2-2; 8 bases line up with TRBD1. This CDR3 region has 16 residues. The ends lost 1 base at V and 3 bases at J; junction bases unmatched: 5. CDR1 SGHRS and CDR2 YFSETQ come from the germline V gene. DNA of the CDR3: TGCGCCAGCAGCTTGACCGGGACAGGTGACACCGGGGAGCTGTTTTTT. Translated: CASSLTGTGDTGELFF.

The chain couples TRBV11-2 to TRBJ1-2; D remains unclear. Germline values: CDR1 SGHAT, CDR2 FQNNGV. The CDR3 runs 14 residues. The germline V and J ends were trimmed by 9 bases and 0 bases, with 14 bases remaining between them. The CDR3 here is CASAADPANYGYTF. The CDR3, as DNA: TGTGCCAGTGCCGCAGATCCAGCTAACTATGGCTACACCTTC.